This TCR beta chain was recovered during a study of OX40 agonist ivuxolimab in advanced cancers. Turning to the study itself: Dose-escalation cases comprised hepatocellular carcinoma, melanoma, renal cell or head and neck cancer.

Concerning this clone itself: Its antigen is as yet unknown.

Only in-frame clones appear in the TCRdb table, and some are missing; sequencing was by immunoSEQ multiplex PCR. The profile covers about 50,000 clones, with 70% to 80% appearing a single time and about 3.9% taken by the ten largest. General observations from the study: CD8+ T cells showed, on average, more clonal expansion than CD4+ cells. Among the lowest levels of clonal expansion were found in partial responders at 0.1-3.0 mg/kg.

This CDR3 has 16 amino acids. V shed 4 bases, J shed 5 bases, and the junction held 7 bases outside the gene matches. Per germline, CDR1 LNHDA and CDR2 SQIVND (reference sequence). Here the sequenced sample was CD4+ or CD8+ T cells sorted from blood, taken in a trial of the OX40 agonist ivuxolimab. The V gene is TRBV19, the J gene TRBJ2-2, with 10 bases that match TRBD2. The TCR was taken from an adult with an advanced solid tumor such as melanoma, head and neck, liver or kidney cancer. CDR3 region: CASSTRLAGRTGELFF. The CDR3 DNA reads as TGTGCCAGTAGTACCAGACTAGCGGGTAGGACCGGGGAGCTGTTTTTT.